A selection of T cell receptor beta chains follows, all from one sample in a study of CXCR3-negative and CXCR3-positive naive CD8 T cells. One entry per CDR3 protein, without DNA, is what TCRdb gives after re-calling the 5' RACE reads. The listing records about 45,000 distinct CDR3 sequences. The sample taken for sequencing was memory CD8+ T cells from blood. These receptors came from a human donor in good health. Some clones in this sample may be carry-over from other donors' samples. CDR3s include the opening cysteine and the closing phenylalanine or tryptophan. Each record gives: clone size, J gene, V gene, CDR3 protein. Clone size is not always given. Where it is, it says once, few, many or a class for expanded clones.

medium-sized,TRBJ2-7,TRBV4-3,CASSQGRGESYEQYF
.,TRBJ2-7,TRBV7-6,CASSHAAEGWAQYF
.,TRBJ1-1,TRBV5-6,CASSCRTGGTEAFF
.,TRBJ2-7,TRBV29-1,CSVRLRGRESYEQYF
.,TRBJ2-7,TRBV7-7,CASSPEGRTYEQYF
.,TRBJ1-5,TRBV28,CASSLSKGPGRNQPQHF
medium-sized,TRBJ1-4,TRBV7-9,CASSTRQGLEEKLFF
.,TRBJ2-7,TRBV29-1,CSVEVGRSSYEQYF
.,TRBJ1-1,TRBV7-9,CASSLAEGNTEAFF
.,TRBJ2-2,TRBV6-2/TRBV6-3,CASSLGLAETGELFF
.,TRBJ1-5,TRBV12-5,CASGLLSGTGLDQPQHF
.,TRBJ2-1,TRBV28,CASSFGLAGRNEQFF
.,TRBJ1-1,TRBV4-2,CASVVRTEAFF
.,TRBJ1-1,TRBV28,CASSSPRWDMNTEAFF
.,TRBJ2-6,TRBV20-1,CSATGTGVSGANVLTF
.,TRBJ1-5,TRBV14,CASSPYGSQPQHF
.,TRBJ1-4,TRBV7-9,CASSLPGQEEKLFF
.,TRBJ2-7,TRBV25-1,CASWGGAEQYF
.,TRBJ2-5,TRBV20-1,CSASMLGGSFPDF
.,TRBJ1-1,TRBV12-3/TRBV12-4,CAGQRMAGQNTEAFF
.,TRBJ1-1,TRBV7-9,CASSPSEGGLNTEAFF
.,TRBJ1-1,TRBV7-2,CASSSPQGNRDTEAFF
.,TRBJ2-1,TRBV29-1,CSVVGLGLYNEQFF